This T cell receptor (beta chain) was recovered during a study of human T cells and chemical hapten exposure. Findings of the study overall: Sensitizing to DPC left TCRs with a frequency above 1 in 1000 unaltered.

Time point denoted: patch test 1, 2 weeks after DPC sensitization. Treatment defined: therapeutic diphenylcyclopropenone sensitization with weekly scalp DPC. Samples of blood were obtained prior to the application of each patch test. The V and J ends lost 5 bases and 2 bases respectively, with 20 bases between them. CDR1 is DFQATT, CDR2 SNEGSKA, per germline (reference sequence). This CDR3 contains 16 residues. Only a few counts were recorded for this clonotype. As yet, its antigen is unknown. During construction of the library, unique molecular identifiers were attached to individual cDNA molecules for quantitative, reproducible TCR counting. TCRdb recomputed calls from the RACE reads with MiXCR, one row per CDR3 protein. The sample consists of about 380,000 distinct CDR3 sequences, roughly 4.8% of them appearing once.

The sequencing here drew on whole blood, taken in connection with sensitization to the hapten diphenylcyclopropenone (DPC). The chain links TRBV20-1 to TRBJ2-3; D is unresolved. This TCR was recovered from a woman in her forties or fifties with alopecia areata. Some clones in this sample may be carry-over from other donors' samples. The CDR3 region is CSAGEGLPIATDTQYF. The CDR3 DNA is TGCAGTGCTGGGGAAGGCCTCCCGATCGCCACAGATACGCAGTATTTT.